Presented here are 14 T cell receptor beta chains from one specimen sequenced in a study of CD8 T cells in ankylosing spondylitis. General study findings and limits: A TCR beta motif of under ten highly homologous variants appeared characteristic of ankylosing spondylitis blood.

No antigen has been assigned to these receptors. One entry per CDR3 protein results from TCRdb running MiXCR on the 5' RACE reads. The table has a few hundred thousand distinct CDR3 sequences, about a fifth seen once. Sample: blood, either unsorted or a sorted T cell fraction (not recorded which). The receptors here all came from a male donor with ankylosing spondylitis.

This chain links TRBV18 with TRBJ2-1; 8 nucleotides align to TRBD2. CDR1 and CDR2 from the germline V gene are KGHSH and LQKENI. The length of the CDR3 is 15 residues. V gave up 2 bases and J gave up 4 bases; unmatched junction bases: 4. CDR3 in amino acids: CASSPTSGLYNEQFF. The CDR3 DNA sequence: TGTGCCAGCTCACCAACTAGCGGCCTGTACAATGAGCAGTTCTTC. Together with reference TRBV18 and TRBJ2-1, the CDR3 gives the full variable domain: NAGVMQNPRHLVRRRGQEARLRCSPMKGHSHVYWYRQLPEEGLKFMVYLQKENIIDESGMPKERFSAEFPKEGPSILRIQQVVRGDSAAYFCASSPTSGLYNEQFFGPGTRLTVL.

The CDR3 DNA sequence: TGCAGTGCTCCGACTAGCGGGAGTAGTAATGAGCAGTTCTTC. The encoded protein is CSAPTSGSSNEQFF. The chain combines TRBV20-1 with TRBJ2-1; 12 bases are shared with TRBD2. The length of the CDR3 is 14 residues. Germline values: CDR1 DFQATT, CDR2 SNEGSKA (reference sequence). J was trimmed by 7 bases and V by 5 bases; bases with no gene match: 6.

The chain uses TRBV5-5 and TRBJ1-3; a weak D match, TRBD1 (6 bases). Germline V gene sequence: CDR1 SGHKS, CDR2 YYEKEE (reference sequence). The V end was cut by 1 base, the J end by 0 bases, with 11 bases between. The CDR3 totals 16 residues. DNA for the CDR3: TGTGCCAGCAGCTTGATTGTGACAGGCTCTGGAAACACCATATATTTT. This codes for CASSLIVTGSGNTIYF.

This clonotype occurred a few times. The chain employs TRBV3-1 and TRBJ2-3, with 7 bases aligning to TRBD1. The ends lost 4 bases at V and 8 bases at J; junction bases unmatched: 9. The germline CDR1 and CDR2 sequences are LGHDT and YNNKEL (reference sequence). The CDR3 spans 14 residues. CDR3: CASSLQGTRSTQYF. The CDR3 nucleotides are TGTGCCAGCAGCCTACAGGGGACACGGAGTACGCAGTATTTT.

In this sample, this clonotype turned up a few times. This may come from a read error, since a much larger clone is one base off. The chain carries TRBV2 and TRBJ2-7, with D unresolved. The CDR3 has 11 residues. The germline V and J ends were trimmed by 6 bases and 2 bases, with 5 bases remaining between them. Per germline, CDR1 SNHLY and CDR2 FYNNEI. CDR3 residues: CASSPTYEQYF. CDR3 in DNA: TGTGCCAGCAGCCCGACCTACGAGCAGTACTTC.

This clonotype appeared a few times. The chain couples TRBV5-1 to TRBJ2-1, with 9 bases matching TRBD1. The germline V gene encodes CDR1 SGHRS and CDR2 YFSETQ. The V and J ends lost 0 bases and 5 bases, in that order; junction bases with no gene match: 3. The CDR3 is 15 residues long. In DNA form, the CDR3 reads TGCGCCAGCAGCTTGGGGGACAGGGCCGACAATGAGCAGTTCTTC. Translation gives CASSLGDRADNEQFF.

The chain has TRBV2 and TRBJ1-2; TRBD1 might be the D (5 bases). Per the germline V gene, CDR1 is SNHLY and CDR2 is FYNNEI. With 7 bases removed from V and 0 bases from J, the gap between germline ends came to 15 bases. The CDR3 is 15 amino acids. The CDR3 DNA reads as TGTGCCAGCATCCGACAAGCGGGGGCTAACTATGGCTACACCTTC. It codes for CASIRQAGANYGYTF.

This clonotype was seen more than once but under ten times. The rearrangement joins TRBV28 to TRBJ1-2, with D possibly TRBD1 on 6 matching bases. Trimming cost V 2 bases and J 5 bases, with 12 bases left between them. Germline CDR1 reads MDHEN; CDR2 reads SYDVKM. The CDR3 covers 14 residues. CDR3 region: CASSLPGAWYGYTF. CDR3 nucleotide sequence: TGTGCCAGCAGTTTACCAGGGGCTTGGTATGGCTACACCTTC.

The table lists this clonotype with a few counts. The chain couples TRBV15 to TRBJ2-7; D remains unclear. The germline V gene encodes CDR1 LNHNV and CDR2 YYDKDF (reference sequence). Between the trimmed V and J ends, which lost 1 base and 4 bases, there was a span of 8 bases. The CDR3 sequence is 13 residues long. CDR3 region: CATSRVQRYEQYF. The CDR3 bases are TGTGCCACCAGCAGAGTACAGAGGTACGAGCAGTACTTC. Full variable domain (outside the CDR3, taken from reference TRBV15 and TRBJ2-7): DAMVIQNPRYQVTQFGKPVTLSCSQTLNHNVMYWYQQKSSQAPKLLFHYYDKDFNNEADTPDNFQSRRPNTSFCFLDIRSPGLGDTAMYLCATSRVQRYEQYFGPGTRLTVT.

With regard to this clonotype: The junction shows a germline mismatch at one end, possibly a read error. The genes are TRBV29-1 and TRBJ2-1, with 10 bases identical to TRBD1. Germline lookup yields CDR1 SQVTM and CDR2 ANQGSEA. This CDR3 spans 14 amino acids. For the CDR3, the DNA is TGCAGCGTTGAGGGACAGGGGACGGGCAATGTGCAGTTCTTC. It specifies CSVEGQGTGNVQFF.

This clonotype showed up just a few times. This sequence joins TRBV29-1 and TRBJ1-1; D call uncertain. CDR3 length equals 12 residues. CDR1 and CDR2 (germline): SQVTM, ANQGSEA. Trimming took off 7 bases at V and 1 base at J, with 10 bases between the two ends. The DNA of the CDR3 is TGCAGCGGAGGAGACCAGAACACTGAAGCTTTCTTT. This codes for CSGGDQNTEAFF.

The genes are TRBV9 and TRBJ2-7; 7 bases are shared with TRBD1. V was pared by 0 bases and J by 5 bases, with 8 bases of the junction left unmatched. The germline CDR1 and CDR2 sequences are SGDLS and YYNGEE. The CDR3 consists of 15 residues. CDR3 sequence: CASSVEVTGSDEQYF. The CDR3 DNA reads TGTGCCAGCAGCGTAGAGGTGACAGGGTCCGACGAGCAGTACTTC.

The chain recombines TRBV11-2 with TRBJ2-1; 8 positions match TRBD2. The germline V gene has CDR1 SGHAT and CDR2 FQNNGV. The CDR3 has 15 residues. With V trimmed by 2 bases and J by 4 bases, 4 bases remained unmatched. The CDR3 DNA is TGTGCCAGCAGCTTAACGGGAGGGAGGTACAATGAGCAGTTCTTC. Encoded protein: CASSLTGGRYNEQFF.

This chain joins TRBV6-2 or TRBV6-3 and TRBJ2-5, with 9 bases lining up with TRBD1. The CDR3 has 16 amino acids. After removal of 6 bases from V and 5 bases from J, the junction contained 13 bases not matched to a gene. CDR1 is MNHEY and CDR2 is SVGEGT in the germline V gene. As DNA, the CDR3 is TGTGCCAGCAGAAAGGCGGGACAGGGAGGACGGGAGACCCAGTACTTC. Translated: CASRKAGQGGRETQYF.